The clone carrying this T cell receptor (beta chain) was counted only a few times. Its antigen remains unidentified. This record belongs to a study of radiation and T cells in renal cell carcinoma. General study results and limits: Irradiated tumors held more dominant CDR3 motifs than control tumors. Only small tumor regions of 0.95 to 1 g were sampled.

Between the trimmed V and J ends, which lost 4 bases and 3 bases, there was a span of 11 bases. The germline V gene has CDR1 SGHDT and CDR2 YYEEEE. This CDR3 has 13 amino acids. TCRdb's copy holds only in-frame clones and misses some; the assay was immunoSEQ multiplex PCR. This sample has over 15,000 clones, with 50% to 65% found just once. The sample's treatment: treatment-naive control, cytoreductive nephrectomy. The tumor was a clear cell renal cell carcinoma. The V and J genes are TRBV5-6 and TRBJ2-7; either TRBD1 or TRBD2 may fit D (5 bases each). This specimen was tumor tissue, taken from a patient whose treatment was nephrectomy without radiotherapy. This sequence was found in a man aged 35-49 years with renal cell carcinoma. CDR3: CASSVGRDYEQYF. CDR3 DNA: TGTGCCAGCAGCGTGGGACGGGACTACGAGCAGTACTTC.